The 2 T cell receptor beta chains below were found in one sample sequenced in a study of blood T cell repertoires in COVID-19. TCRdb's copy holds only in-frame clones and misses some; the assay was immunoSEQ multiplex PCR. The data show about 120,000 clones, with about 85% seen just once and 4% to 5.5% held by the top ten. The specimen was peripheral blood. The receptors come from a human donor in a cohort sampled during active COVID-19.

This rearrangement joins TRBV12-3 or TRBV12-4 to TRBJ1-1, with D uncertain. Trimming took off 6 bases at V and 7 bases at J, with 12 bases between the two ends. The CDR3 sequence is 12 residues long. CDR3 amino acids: CASSSPSNEAFF. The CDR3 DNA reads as TGTGCCAGCAGCTCCCCCTCTAATGAAGCTTTCTTT.

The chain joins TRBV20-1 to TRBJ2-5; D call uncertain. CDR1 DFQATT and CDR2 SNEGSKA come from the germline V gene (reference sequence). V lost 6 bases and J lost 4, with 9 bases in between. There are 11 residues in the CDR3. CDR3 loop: CSAGFRETQYF. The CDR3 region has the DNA TGCAGTGCGGGCTTCAGAGAGACCCAGTACTTC.